The 23 T cell receptor beta chains given below trace back to one sample, sequenced in a study of blood T cell repertoires in COVID-19. Here immunoSEQ multiplex PCR was the method, and the copy in TCRdb shows in-frame clones only, minus some. The sample shows 250,000 to 300,000 clones, 83% of them seen only once. Sequenced: peripheral blood. Receptors originate from a man aged 55 to 70 who had recovered from COVID-19.

This clone was seen just once. The rearrangement uses TRBV5-1 and TRBJ2-1; 9 bases line up with TRBD2. Germline CDR1 SGHRS, CDR2 YFSETQ. Unmatched junction bases numbered 15, after V lost 0 bases and J lost 8 bases. The CDR3 has 18 amino acids. This CDR3 is CASSLALAGKTPYDEQFF. CDR3 sequence (DNA): TGCGCCAGCAGCTTGGCGCTAGCGGGGAAAACGCCTTACGATGAGCAGTTCTTC. Filled out from reference TRBV5-1 and TRBJ2-1, the complete variable domain reads KAGVTQTPRYLIKTRGQQVTLSCSPISGHRSVSWYQQTPGQGLQFLFEYFSETQRNKGNFPGRFSGRQFSNSRSEMNVSTLELGDSALYLCASSLALAGKTPYDEQFFGPGTRLTVL.

CDR3 residues: CASSPSPGGTSYNEQFF. The CDR3 region has the DNA TGTGCCAGCAGTCCGTCTCCCGGGGGGACCTCCTACAATGAGCAGTTCTTC. The V and J genes are TRBV28 and TRBJ2-1, with TRBD2 matching over 7 bases. The CDR3 runs to 17 residues. J was trimmed by 0 bases and V by 5 bases; bases with no gene match: 10. The germline gives CDR1 MDHEN, CDR2 SYDVKM.

The chain couples TRBV7-3 to TRBJ2-1; no clear D gene. The CDR3 consists of 15 residues. Germline-derived CDR1 and CDR2 are SGHTA and FQGTGA. Trimming removed 2 bases from V and 3 bases from J, with 11 bases in between. CDR3: CASSLQAVNYNEQFF. In nucleotides, the CDR3 is TGTGCCAGCAGCTTACAGGCTGTCAACTACAATGAGCAGTTCTTC.

This clone was seen a single time. V usage is TRBV5-1 and J usage is TRBJ2-1; possibly TRBD2 for D (5 bases). Trimming stripped 2 bases from V and 9 bases from J, with 15 bases between. From germline, CDR1 is SGHRS and CDR2 YFSETQ. The CDR3 covers 14 residues. In DNA form, the CDR3 reads TGCGCCAGCAGCTTAGACTTGAGGGAAGGTGAGCAGTTCTTC. Its translation: CASSLDLREGEQFF.

This chain connects TRBV24-1 to TRBJ1-1; maybe TRBD1 (6 bases). CDR3 length: 15 amino acids. Between the trimmed V and J ends, which lost 2 bases and 7 bases, there was a span of 16 bases. The germline V gene has CDR1 KGHDR and CDR2 SFDVKD. As DNA, the CDR3 is TGTGCCACCAGTGATTGGGGGCAGGGAGGGGGTGAAGCTTTCTTT. Encoded protein: CATSDWGQGGGEAFF.

This chain connects TRBV18 to TRBJ2-1; D gene uncertain. Trimming took off 2 bases at V and 0 bases at J, with 23 bases between the two ends. This CDR3 has 20 residues. From germline, CDR1 is KGHSH and CDR2 LQKENI. The CDR3 protein is CASSPKSLSAVESSYNEQFF. Here the CDR3 DNA reads TGTGCCAGCTCACCAAAATCGCTCAGTGCCGTGGAGAGCTCCTACAATGAGCAGTTCTTC.

The V gene is TRBV10-3, the J gene TRBJ2-7; 9 nucleotides align to TRBD2. The CDR3 sequence is 15 residues long. Trimming removed 3 bases from V and 5 bases from J; junction bases left unmatched: 8. Germline CDR1 and CDR2: ENHRY and SYGVKD. CDR3 nucleotide sequence: TGTGCCATCAGTGACGCCGCGGGAGGGAAAGACGAGCAGTACTTC. Translating it yields CAISDAAGGKDEQYF.

V usage is TRBV24-1 and J usage is TRBJ2-7; 11 bases match TRBD1. The CDR3 totals 15 residues. The J segment lost 7 bases and the V segment lost 4 bases, leaving 8 bases of the junction unmatched. Germline V gene sequence: CDR1 KGHDR, CDR2 SFDVKD. The CDR3 is CATSDTGTGGREQYF. CDR3 DNA: TGTGCCACCAGTGACACCGGGACAGGGGGTCGAGAGCAGTACTTC.

The J gene is TRBJ2-2, the V gene TRBV27; 9 bases map to TRBD1. Trimming removed 6 bases from V and 5 bases from J; junction bases left unmatched: 13. The germline CDR1 and CDR2 sequences are MNHEY and SMNVEV (reference sequence). This CDR3 region has 17 residues. The CDR3 DNA is TGTGCCAGCAGAAACCCCCCGGGACAGGGTATAACCGGGGAGCTGTTTTTT. Translated: CASRNPPGQGITGELFF.

The genes are TRBV11-2 and TRBJ2-7; 12 bases line up with TRBD2. The V and J ends lost 7 bases and 6 bases, in that order; junction bases with no gene match: 7. The length of the CDR3 is 14 residues. Germline CDR1 reads SGHAT; CDR2 reads FQNNGV. CDR3 in DNA: TGTGCCAGCACCGAGACTAGCGGGAGCGCCGAGCAGTACTTC. Amino acids: CASTETSGSAEQYF.

The V and J genes are TRBV4-1 and TRBJ2-4; D perhaps matches TRBD1 (5 bases). Looked up from germline, CDR1 is MGHRA and CDR2 is YSYEKL. V dropped 4 bases and J dropped 5 bases, with 12 bases sitting between them. This CDR3 has 14 residues. CDR3 sequence reads: CASSRSMGQNIQYF. The CDR3 DNA sequence: TGCGCCAGCAGCCGCTCTATGGGGCAAAACATTCAGTACTTC.

V is TRBV7-9 and J is TRBJ2-3; maybe TRBD1 (5 bases). The CDR3 has 16 amino acids. Germline V gene sequence: CDR1 SEHNR, CDR2 FQNEAQ (reference sequence). Trimming removed 4 bases from V and 5 bases from J, with 19 bases in between. In nucleotides, the CDR3 is TGTGCCAGCAGCTCTTGGGCAGGGCAAGCAGGAGATACGCAGTATTTT. Protein product: CASSSWAGQAGDTQYF.

The J gene is TRBJ2-2, the V gene TRBV4-1; 10 bases line up with TRBD1. The J segment lost 4 bases and the V segment lost 2 bases, leaving 1 base of the junction unmatched. The CDR3 is made up of 15 amino acids. Per germline, CDR1 MGHRA and CDR2 YSYEKL. The chain's CDR3 is CASSQRTGGTGELFF. CDR3 coding DNA: TGCGCCAGCAGCCAAAGGACAGGGGGCACCGGGGAGCTGTTTTTT.

The V call is TRBV7-2, the J call TRBJ2-1; TRBD2 aligns across 11 bases. CDR1 SGHTA and CDR2 FQGNSA come from the germline V gene. The CDR3 has 16 residues. The V and J ends lost 1 base and 10 bases, in that order; junction bases with no gene match: 9. The CDR3 spells CASSLGYGLAGREQFF. The CDR3 coding sequence is TGTGCCAGCAGCTTAGGTTACGGACTAGCGGGTCGAGAGCAGTTCTTC.

This sequence joins TRBV5-6 and TRBJ2-5; 7 bases agree with TRBD2. This CDR3 contains 11 residues. V lost 5 bases and J lost 9; bases outside the gene matches: 4. Germline assignment: CDR1 SGHDT and CDR2 YYEEEE. CDR3 nucleotide sequence: TGTGCCAGCAGTATTGCGGGGGCCCAGTACTTC. Protein: CASSIAGAQYF.

The chain combines TRBV13 with TRBJ1-2; 10 nucleotides align to TRBD1. The germline CDR1 and CDR2 sequences are PRHDT and FYEKMQ (reference sequence). V gave up 4 bases and J gave up 7 bases; unmatched junction bases: 9. CDR3 length: 15 residues. CDR3: CASSSDRGTLFGYTF. The CDR3 DNA follows: TGTGCCAGCAGCTCGGACAGGGGGACTCTCTTTGGCTACACCTTC.

The chain joins TRBV7-8 to TRBJ2-1; the D is unclear. Trimming shortened V by 2 bases and J by 0 bases, and 11 bases separated the two germline ends. The germline V gene encodes CDR1 SGHVS and CDR2 FQNEAQ. This CDR3 has 16 amino acids. The CDR3 reads CASSLRGKSSYNEQFF. In nucleotides, the CDR3 is TGTGCCAGCAGCTTACGAGGCAAGAGCTCCTACAATGAGCAGTTCTTC.

This chain uses TRBV10-3 with TRBJ2-1; weak D call: TRBD2 (6 bases). Trimming stripped 7 bases from V and 0 bases from J, with 10 bases between. Per germline, CDR1 ENHRY and CDR2 SYGVKD. The CDR3 covers 14 residues. In DNA form, the CDR3 reads TGTGCCATCACCCGGGGGAGCTCCTACAATGAGCAGTTCTTC. This encodes CAITRGSSYNEQFF.

There are a few counts of this clone. The genes are TRBV7-6 and TRBJ1-1; possibly TRBD1 for D (6 bases). Germline values: CDR1 SGHVS, CDR2 FNYEAQ. Deletions cut 7 bases from V and 3 bases from J, with 21 bases between. CDR3 length: 16 residues. CDR3 sequence (DNA): TGTGCCAGCAACCCCACGTCAACAGGGCCGTACACTGAAGCTTTCTTT. Its protein is CASNPTSTGPYTEAFF.

V is TRBV29-1 and J is TRBJ2-1; TRBD1 agrees at 7 bases. V shed 1 base, J shed 0 bases, and the junction held 6 bases outside the gene matches. From germline, CDR1 is SQVTM and CDR2 ANQGSEA. This CDR3 has 16 amino acids. CDR3 coding DNA: TGCAGCGTTGAAGGAGGGGCAGGGGGCTCCTACAATGAGCAGTTCTTC. It yields the protein CSVEGGAGGSYNEQFF.

The rearrangement links TRBV18 to TRBJ2-7, with 7 bases fitting TRBD2. Germline V CDR1 and CDR2: KGHSH, LQKENI. Trimming cost V 2 bases and J 0 bases; bases outside gene matches: 7. CDR3 size: 16 residues. The chain's CDR3 is CASSPFGRGGSYEQYF. The CDR3 DNA sequence: TGTGCCAGCTCACCATTTGGGAGGGGAGGCTCCTACGAGCAGTACTTC.

This rearrangement joins TRBV30 to TRBJ2-5; 9 nucleotides match TRBD1. V gave up 3 bases and J gave up 5 bases; unmatched junction bases: 7. This CDR3 has 14 residues. Germline V lookup: CDR1 GTSNPN, CDR2 SVGIG (reference sequence). The CDR3, as DNA: TGTGCCTGGAGGACACAGGGGGCTCGGGAGACCCAGTACTTC. Its translation is CAWRTQGARETQYF.

The chain joins TRBV4-2 to TRBJ1-2, with TRBD1 matching 7 bases. CDR3 size: 14 residues. After removal of 0 bases from V and 14 bases from J, the junction contained 12 bases not matched to a gene. CDR1 and CDR2 (germline): LGHNA, YNFKEQ. The CDR3 DNA reads as TGTGCCAGCAGCCAAGATGAGGGGGCGGGATACCTAACCTTC. Encoded protein: CASSQDEGAGYLTF.